A selection of T cell receptor beta chains follows, all from one sample in a study of CD8 T cells in ankylosing spondylitis. TCRdb reprocessed the 5' RACE reads with MiXCR, giving one entry per CDR3 protein. The table records 150,000 to 200,000 distinct CDR3 sequences, 9.5% to 15% of them present only once. Sequencing used blood, either unsorted or a sorted T cell fraction (not recorded which). These receptors all stem from a male donor with ankylosing spondylitis or in good health (not recorded which). Each CDR3 is given with its conserved first and last residue. Fields, in order: J gene, clone size, D gene, V gene, CDR3 protein, CDR3 DNA. D genes are given only for firm matches. The listing skips clone size in some rows; elsewhere it reads once, few, many or a size class.

j_call: TRBJ2-1; clone_size: NA; d_call: TRBD2; v_call: TRBV7-8; cdr3_aa: CASSLEASGRNEQFF; cdr3_nt: TGTGCCAGCAGCTTAGAAGCTAGCGGGAGAAATGAGCAGTTCTTC
j_call: TRBJ2-7; clone_size: few; d_call: NA; v_call: TRBV16; cdr3_aa: CASVGGKDPYEQYF; cdr3_nt: TGTGCCAGCGTGGGAGGAAAGGATCCCTACGAGCAGTACTTC
j_call: TRBJ2-7; clone_size: few; d_call: TRBD1; v_call: TRBV9; cdr3_aa: CASSVGVTGVYEQYF; cdr3_nt: TGTGCCAGCAGCGTAGGAGTGACAGGGGTCTACGAGCAGTACTTC
j_call: TRBJ1-5; clone_size: NA; d_call: NA; v_call: TRBV12-3/TRBV12-4; cdr3_aa: CASSHPGNQPQHF; cdr3_nt: TGTGCCAGCAGTCACCCGGGCAATCAGCCCCAGCATTTT
j_call: TRBJ2-3; clone_size: few; d_call: TRBD1; v_call: TRBV11-2; cdr3_aa: CASSPGTGGRTDTQYF; cdr3_nt: TGTGCCAGCAGCCCGGGGACAGGGGGACGCACAGATACGCAGTATTTT
j_call: TRBJ2-7; clone_size: many; d_call: TRBD1; v_call: TRBV7-9; cdr3_aa: CASSPTGAEQYF; cdr3_nt: TGTGCCAGCAGCCCGACAGGGGCCGAGCAGTACTTC
j_call: TRBJ2-1; clone_size: many; d_call: TRBD1; v_call: TRBV29-1; cdr3_aa: CSVGGQGFYNEQFF; cdr3_nt: TGCAGCGTTGGGGGACAGGGTTTTTACAATGAGCAGTTCTTC
j_call: TRBJ1-2; clone_size: few; d_call: NA; v_call: TRBV27; cdr3_aa: CASSFSGANYGYTF; cdr3_nt: TGTGCCAGCAGTTTCTCAGGGGCTAACTATGGCTACACCTTC
j_call: TRBJ2-7; clone_size: NA; d_call: TRBD1; v_call: TRBV27; cdr3_aa: CASSFGTGDEQYF; cdr3_nt: TGTGCCAGCAGTTTCGGGACAGGCGACGAGCAGTACTTC
j_call: TRBJ1-4; clone_size: few; d_call: NA; v_call: TRBV4-1; cdr3_aa: CASSLRTATNEKLFF; cdr3_nt: TGCGCCAGCAGCCTTCGGACAGCAACTAATGAAAAACTGTTTTTT
j_call: TRBJ1-1; clone_size: NA; d_call: NA; v_call: TRBV5-6; cdr3_aa: CASSPAGGMDTEAFF; cdr3_nt: TGTGCCAGCAGCCCAGCCGGGGGGATGGACACTGAAGCTTTCTTT
j_call: TRBJ2-1; clone_size: NA; d_call: TRBD2; v_call: TRBV6-4; cdr3_aa: CASSNIGTSGSDEQFF; cdr3_nt: TGTGCCAGCAGTAATATTGGGACTAGCGGGTCGGATGAGCAGTTCTTC
j_call: TRBJ2-7; clone_size: few; d_call: NA; v_call: TRBV5-6; cdr3_aa: CASSSGLYGYEQYF; cdr3_nt: TGTGCCAGCAGTTCGGGACTGTATGGCTACGAGCAGTACTTC
j_call: TRBJ1-1; clone_size: NA; d_call: NA; v_call: TRBV15; cdr3_aa: CATATPGYENTEAFF; cdr3_nt: TGTGCCACCGCCACTCCGGGATACGAGAACACTGAAGCTTTCTTT